The 17 T cell receptor beta chains given below trace back to one sample, sequenced in a study of sequential checkpoint blockade in melanoma. The treatment was: randomized to nivolumab then ipilimumab (arm A) or the reverse (arm B). Using immunoSEQ multiplex PCR, the repertoire was profiled, and TCRdb retains in-frame clones only, with some absent. The table records over 6,000 clones, approximately 80% of them present only once. This specimen consisted of CD8+ T cells sorted from blood (inferred from file names), obtained from a patient given nivolumab and ipilimumab in sequence. These receptor sequences come from a human donor with melanoma.

This chain connects TRBV10-1 to TRBJ2-7; D is perhaps TRBD1 (7 bases). The V gene's germline CDR1 is WNHNN and CDR2 SYGVQD (reference sequence). The CDR3 has 15 residues. The V end lost 3 bases, the J end lost 2 bases, and 14 bases lay between the germline ends. The CDR3 sequence: CASSEGSRGAYEQYF. Here the CDR3 DNA reads TGCGCCAGCAGTGAAGGGTCCAGGGGGGCCTACGAGCAGTACTTC.

The genes are TRBV5-1 and TRBJ2-7; 13 bases agree with TRBD2. Losses at the gene ends were 3 bases for V and 7 bases for J; bases not matched to a gene: 16. The CDR3 is 18 amino acids. Germline CDR1 is SGHRS and CDR2 is YFSETQ. CDR3 nucleotide sequence: TGCGCCAGCAGCTATCTCGGACTAGCGGGAGCGGAAGGAGGGGAGCAGTACTTC. Translation: CASSYLGLAGAEGGEQYF. Complete variable domain (other parts from reference TRBV5-1 and TRBJ2-7): KAGVTQTPRYLIKTRGQQVTLSCSPISGHRSVSWYQQTPGQGLQFLFEYFSETQRNKGNFPGRFSGRQFSNSRSEMNVSTLELGDSALYLCASSYLGLAGAEGGEQYFGPGTRLTVT.

The chain carries TRBV29-1 and TRBJ2-7; 7 bases map to TRBD2. V lost 3 bases and J lost 2; bases outside the gene matches: 10. CDR3 length: 15 amino acids. From germline, CDR1 is SQVTM and CDR2 ANQGSEA. CDR3 sequence reads: CSVEGGSGRPYEQYF. The CDR3 DNA sequence: TGCAGCGTTGAGGGGGGGAGCGGGCGCCCCTACGAGCAGTACTTC.

This clone occurred once. The rearrangement joins TRBV6-1 to TRBJ2-7; weak D call: TRBD2 (6 bases). V shed 11 bases and J shed 1 base, with 15 bases lying between them. The CDR3 is 13 amino acids. The germline gives CDR1 MNHNS, CDR2 SASEGT. The CDR3 coding sequence is TGTGCCGTTCAGGACGGGAGATCCTACGAGCAGTACTTC. It encodes CAVQDGRSYEQYF.

The V and J genes are TRBV9 and TRBJ2-3, with D perhaps TRBD1 (6 bases). Germline CDR1 and CDR2: SGDLS and YYNGEE. The CDR3 extends over 13 amino acids. V lost 3 bases and J 3 bases, leaving 8 bases between the germline ends. The CDR3 region has the DNA TGTGCCAGCAGCGCACAGGGAACAGATACGCAGTATTTT. Translation: CASSAQGTDTQYF.

This chain connects TRBV7-9 to TRBJ1-4; D perhaps matches TRBD1 (5 bases). The length of the CDR3 is 14 residues. Germline V gene lookup returns CDR1 SEHNR and CDR2 FQNEAQ (reference sequence). V dropped 5 bases and J dropped 5 bases, with 12 bases sitting between them. The CDR3 sequence: CASSEDRANEKLFF. The CDR3 DNA reads TGTGCCAGCAGCGAAGACAGAGCAAATGAAAAACTGTTTTTT.

The chain is built from TRBV29-1 and TRBJ2-7; maybe TRBD2 (5 bases). The CDR3 runs 15 residues. The ends were cut back, 4 bases at V and 6 bases at J, with 22 bases in the middle. Looked up from germline, CDR1 is SQVTM and CDR2 is ANQGSEA. The CDR3 DNA is TGCAGCGTTGTTGTGCCGTTTAGCGCGGGCCCCGAGCAGTACTTC. It specifies CSVVVPFSAGPEQYF.

J is TRBJ1-5 and V is TRBV5-4; D is undetermined. CDR3 size: 14 residues. V dropped 0 bases and J dropped 4 bases, with 8 bases sitting between them. CDR1 SGHNT and CDR2 YYREEE come from the germline V gene (reference sequence). The DNA of the CDR3 is TGTGCCAGCAGCTTGGCCGGAGGGAATCAGCCCCAGCATTTT. This translates into CASSLAGGNQPQHF.

This clone was counted once. V usage is TRBV5-6 and J usage is TRBJ1-4; D is unclear. The V gene lost 0 bases and the J gene lost 8 bases, with 11 bases spanning the gap. The CDR3 has 14 residues. Looked up from germline, CDR1 is SGHDT and CDR2 is YYEEEE. CDR3 sequence (DNA): TGTGCCAGCAGCTTGGGTGGAGGAAAAGAAAAACTGTTTTTT. As protein: CASSLGGGKEKLFF.

This clone is labeled as medium-sized. The same CDR3 is also encoded by other DNA sequences in this sample. V is TRBV27 and J is TRBJ2-7; 11 bases are a match to TRBD1. The CDR3 length is 15 residues. CDR1 MNHEY and CDR2 SMNVEV come from the germline V gene (reference sequence). V trimming: 8 bases; J trimming: 2 bases; junction bases outside the gene matches: 8. The CDR3 nucleotides read TGTGCCAGCCCGCGAAAGGGACAGGGGGCCTACGAGCAGTACTTC. Protein: CASPRKGQGAYEQYF.

This chain connects TRBV27 to TRBJ2-7, with 8 bases identical to TRBD2. The CDR3 consists of 16 residues. From germline, CDR1 is MNHEY and CDR2 SMNVEV (reference sequence). V lost 0 bases to trimming and J lost 3 bases; unmatched junction nucleotides: 7. The CDR3 DNA follows: TGTGCCAGCAGTTTATCTCGGGAGGGGACCTTCTACGAGCAGTACTTC. Its protein product is CASSLSREGTFYEQYF.

The table lists this clone with a few counts. V usage is TRBV4-1 and J usage is TRBJ2-1; TRBD2 agrees at 9 bases. Germline-derived CDR1 and CDR2 are MGHRA and YSYEKL. The CDR3 has 15 residues. Losses at the gene ends were 2 bases for V and 7 bases for J; bases not matched to a gene: 6. The CDR3 loop reads CASSQLAGEINEQFF. For the CDR3, the DNA is TGCGCCAGCAGCCAATTAGCGGGAGAGATAAATGAGCAGTTCTTC.

This chain uses TRBV7-5 with TRBJ1-3; TRBD1 is the table's D call and was not checked against the DNA. TRBV7-5 corresponds to a pseudogene. This CDR3 has 16 residues. The CDR3 sequence: CVRSPPGQGAGNTIYF. The CDR3 DNA sequence: TGTGTCAGAAGCCCCCCCGGACAGGGAGCTGGAAACACCATATATTTT.

This chain links TRBV7-6 with TRBJ2-7; weak D call: TRBD2 (7 bases). This CDR3 has 15 residues. Trimming stripped 2 bases from V and 6 bases from J, with 17 bases between. Germline V gene lookup returns CDR1 SGHVS and CDR2 FNYEAQ. CDR3 sequence reads: CASSLMGGGLAEQYF. In DNA form, the CDR3 reads TGTGCCAGCAGCTTAATGGGAGGGGGGTTGGCCGAGCAGTACTTC.

This clone was observed a handful of times. The rearrangement uses TRBV4-1 and TRBJ1-4; D remains unclear. CDR3 size: 15 residues. The V and J ends lost 0 bases and 3 bases respectively, with 8 bases between them. Looked up from germline, CDR1 is MGHRA and CDR2 is YSYEKL. The CDR3, as DNA: TGCGCCAGCAGCCAAGATGGAGGTTCTAATGAAAAACTGTTTTTT. Its translation: CASSQDGGSNEKLFF.

This clone is medium-sized. The chain couples TRBV7-9 to TRBJ2-7, with no clear D. The CDR3 has 13 residues. CDR1 and CDR2 (germline): SEHNR, FQNEAQ (reference sequence). The ends were cut back, 5 bases at V and 1 base at J, with 9 bases in the middle. The CDR3 DNA sequence: TGTGCCAGCAGCCCGACTTTGTCCTACGAGCAGTACTTC. It codes for CASSPTLSYEQYF. Full variable domain (rest looked up from reference TRBV7-9 and TRBJ2-7): DTGVSQNPRHKITKRGQNVTFRCDPISEHNRLYWYRQTLGQGPEFLTYFQNEAQLEKSRLLSDRFSAERPKGSFSTLEIQRTEQGDSAMYLCASSPTLSYEQYFGPGTRLTVT.

J is TRBJ1-1 and V is TRBV11-2; D is perhaps TRBD1 (5 bases). The CDR3 totals 14 residues. The ends were cut back, 6 bases at V and 3 bases at J, with 14 bases in the middle. Germline CDR1 is SGHAT and CDR2 is FQNNGV. The CDR3 is CASSRLQADTEAFF. The CDR3 DNA sequence: TGTGCCAGCAGTCGATTACAGGCGGACACTGAAGCTTTCTTT.